One sample yielded the 27 T cell receptor beta chains listed below, sequenced in a study of T cell responses to AZD1222 COVID-19 vaccine. Measured with immunoSEQ multiplex PCR; TCRdb has only the in-frame clones, and not every one. The sample includes around 190,000 clones, 88% of them seen just once. The sample in question was peripheral blood, obtained on day 0 of AZD1222 vaccination. All receptors derive from an adult in good health.

The chain joins TRBV10-2 to TRBJ2-5; TRBD2 matches at 8 bases. The V and J ends lost 0 bases and 7 bases, in that order; junction bases with no gene match: 4. The length of the CDR3 is 14 residues. Germline lookup yields CDR1 WSHSY and CDR2 SAAADI. CDR3 in amino acids: CASSESRGLATQYF. CDR3 bases: TGCGCCAGCAGTGAGTCGCGTGGACTAGCGACCCAGTACTTC.

The chain employs TRBV11-3 and TRBJ1-1; D call uncertain. Deletions cut 5 bases from V and 3 bases from J, with 13 bases between. Germline V gene sequence: CDR1 SGHNT, CDR2 YENEEA. The CDR3 extends over 14 amino acids. The CDR3 protein is CASSQTPGDTEAFF. As DNA, the CDR3 is TGTGCCAGCAGCCAAACGCCCGGGGACACTGAAGCTTTCTTT.

The chain has TRBV5-1 and TRBJ2-7; a weak D match, TRBD1 (5 bases). Per germline, CDR1 SGHRS and CDR2 YFSETQ. V was pared by 3 bases and J by 2 bases, with 18 bases between. This CDR3 is 16 amino acids long. This CDR3 reads CASSWETGLVTYEQYF. The CDR3 coding sequence is TGCGCCAGCAGCTGGGAAACAGGATTGGTAACCTACGAGCAGTACTTC.

The chain employs TRBV19 and TRBJ1-6; 8 bases are shared with TRBD1. V was clipped by 4 bases and J by 13 bases; unmatched bases: 9. The CDR3 has 14 amino acids. In germline, CDR1 is LNHDA, CDR2 SQIVND (reference sequence). The CDR3 loop is CASSTLTGDHPLHF. The DNA of the CDR3 is TGTGCCAGTAGTACCTTGACAGGGGATCACCCCCTCCACTTT.

The V gene is TRBV16, the J gene TRBJ1-5, with TRBD1 as a possible D gene (6 bases). Germline CDR1 and CDR2: KGHSY and FQNENV. The ends were cut back, 3 bases at V and 1 base at J, with 13 bases in the middle. The CDR3 has 16 amino acids. DNA for the CDR3: TGTGCCAGCAGCCAGCCACAGGGTAGGAGCAATCAGCCCCAGCATTTT. This encodes CASSQPQGRSNQPQHF.

The rearrangement joins TRBV3-1 (or the pseudogene TRBV3-2) to TRBJ2-3, with 11 bases lining up with TRBD2. There are 16 residues in the CDR3. V trimming: 1 base; J trimming: 3 bases; junction bases outside the gene matches: 3. Germline V gives CDR1 LGHDT, CDR2 YNNKEL (reference sequence). CDR3 residues: CASSQVSGRATDTQYF. CDR3 DNA sequence: TGTGCCAGCAGCCAAGTTAGCGGGAGGGCTACAGATACGCAGTATTTT.

V and J are TRBV27 and TRBJ2-3, with D maybe TRBD2 (6 bases). The ends were cut back, 4 bases at V and 1 base at J, with 15 bases in the middle. The CDR3 spans 16 residues. CDR1 and CDR2 (germline): MNHEY, SMNVEV (reference sequence). The CDR3 DNA is TGTGCCAGCAGTTCCTATGGGACTGGAGGCACAGATACGCAGTATTTT. Amino acids: CASSSYGTGGTDTQYF.

V gene TRBV7-8 combines with J gene TRBJ1-4, with D possibly being TRBD1 (6 bases). Germline values: CDR1 SGHVS, CDR2 FQNEAQ. V was trimmed by 7 bases and J by 0 bases, leaving 12 bases between them. The CDR3 loop spans 15 amino acids. The CDR3 is CASTTQGATNEKLFF. Here the CDR3 DNA reads TGTGCCAGCACCACACAGGGAGCAACTAATGAAAAACTGTTTTTT.

The chain combines TRBV3-1 (or the pseudogene TRBV3-2) with TRBJ1-1; D is unresolved. The germline V and J ends were trimmed by 2 bases and 7 bases, with 8 bases remaining between them. Looked up from germline, CDR1 is LGHDT and CDR2 is YNNKEL (reference sequence). This CDR3 spans 12 amino acids. CDR3 sequence reads: CASSQHRLEAFF. DNA for the CDR3: TGTGCCAGCAGCCAACATAGGCTTGAAGCTTTCTTT.

The V call is TRBV5-1, the J call TRBJ2-3, with TRBD1 as a possible D gene (6 bases). Trimming cost V 0 bases and J 5 bases, with 10 bases left between them. Germline values: CDR1 SGHRS, CDR2 YFSETQ. This CDR3 has 14 residues. CDR3 region: CASSLVAGEDTQYF. The CDR3 nucleotides are TGCGCCAGCAGCTTGGTCGCAGGGGAAGATACGCAGTATTTT.

J is TRBJ2-7 and V is TRBV9; weak D call: TRBD2 (6 bases). There are 14 residues in the CDR3. Germline CDR1 and CDR2: SGDLS and YYNGEE. Deletions cut 4 bases from V and 3 bases from J, with 14 bases between. CDR3 in amino acids: CASSPGGLYYEQYF. In nucleotides, the CDR3 is TGTGCCAGCAGCCCCGGGGGACTGTACTACGAGCAGTACTTC.

This clone was seen just once. This CDR3 reads CASSFLGGGARAYNEQFF. The CDR3 region has the DNA TGTGCCAGCAGTTTTTTGGGCGGGGGGGCCCGCGCCTACAATGAGCAGTTCTTC. The chain links TRBV27 to TRBJ2-1; 9 bases line up with TRBD2. V lost 3 bases and J lost 2; bases outside the gene matches: 11. The CDR3 sequence is 18 residues long. Germline V gene lookup returns CDR1 MNHEY and CDR2 SMNVEV (reference sequence).

The chain joins TRBV27 to TRBJ2-7, with TRBD2 matching over 10 bases. J was trimmed by 0 bases and V by 0 bases; bases with no gene match: 5. The CDR3 is made up of 17 amino acids. Germline V gene sequence: CDR1 MNHEY, CDR2 SMNVEV (reference sequence). The CDR3 loop is CASSLSSGRPSSYEQYF. CDR3 nucleotides: TGTGCCAGCAGTTTATCTAGCGGGAGGCCGAGCTCCTACGAGCAGTACTTC.

This clone was detected once. The chain has TRBV7-3 and TRBJ2-2; D is perhaps TRBD2 (6 bases). Trimming cost V 3 bases and J 5 bases, with 16 bases left between them. Germline values: CDR1 SGHTA, CDR2 FQGTGA. This CDR3 region has 16 residues. DNA for the CDR3: TGTGCCAGCAGCTTCGGAACGGGAGTTCGAACCGGGGAGCTGTTTTTT. The encoded protein is CASSFGTGVRTGELFF.

The rearrangement uses TRBV11-2 and TRBJ1-5; no definite D call. Germline-derived CDR1 and CDR2 are SGHAT and FQNNGV. CDR3 length: 15 amino acids. The V end lost 0 bases, the J end lost 7 bases, and 13 bases lay between the germline ends. Here the CDR3 DNA reads TGTGCCAGCAGCTTAGATCTGGGGTTACGGCAGCCCCAGCATTTT. Translation: CASSLDLGLRQPQHF.

This chain links TRBV7-9 with TRBJ2-1, with 9 bases matching TRBD1. CDR1 and CDR2 from the germline V gene are SEHNR and FQNEAQ (reference sequence). CDR3 length: 17 amino acids. The V and J ends lost 5 bases and 2 bases, in that order; junction bases with no gene match: 10. The CDR3 sequence: CASSLSDRGPTYNEQFF. Written as DNA, the CDR3 is TGTGCCAGCAGCCTATCGGACAGGGGCCCGACCTACAATGAGCAGTTCTTC.

The chain employs TRBV27 and TRBJ2-7; D ambiguous. There are 17 residues in the CDR3. Germline lookup yields CDR1 MNHEY and CDR2 SMNVEV (reference sequence). V lost 2 bases and J lost 2, with 19 bases in between. The CDR3 sequence: CASSLRGVYPIPYEQYF. CDR3 coding DNA: TGTGCCAGCAGTTTAAGAGGAGTTTACCCCATCCCCTACGAGCAGTACTTC.

The chain carries TRBV3-1 (or the pseudogene TRBV3-2) and TRBJ1-1; a possible D gene is TRBD1 (5 bases). Trimming removed 4 bases from V and 1 base from J, with 10 bases in between. The germline CDR1 and CDR2 sequences are LGHDT and YNNKEL (reference sequence). This CDR3 is 14 amino acids long. The CDR3 nucleotides read TGTGCCAGCAGCCCTGGGGGAGGGAACACTGAAGCTTTCTTT. This codes for CASSPGGGNTEAFF.

This chain links TRBV9 with TRBJ2-7, with D perhaps matching TRBD1 or TRBD2 (6 bases each). Trimming pared 0 bases from V and 5 bases from J, leaving 12 bases between. Germline V lookup: CDR1 SGDLS, CDR2 YYNGEE. CDR3 size: 14 residues. The CDR3: CASSVGGGLDEQYF. The CDR3 coding sequence is TGTGCCAGCAGCGTAGGTGGGGGGCTTGACGAGCAGTACTTC.

The CDR3 region has the DNA TGTGCCAGCAGCTTAGCTCCCCAGAGGAGCTCCTACAATGAGCAGTTCTTC. Amino acid sequence: CASSLAPQRSSYNEQFF. This chain connects TRBV7-8 to TRBJ2-1; D gene ambiguous. The ends were cut back, 0 bases at V and 0 bases at J, with 12 bases in the middle. Germline CDR1 and CDR2: SGHVS and FQNEAQ. The CDR3 runs 17 residues.

The rearrangement joins TRBV14 to TRBJ2-3, with D unclear. Germline CDR1 reads SGHDN; CDR2 reads FVKESK. This CDR3 region has 11 residues. Deletions cut 3 bases from V and 2 bases from J, with 0 bases between. CDR3 bases: TGTGCCAGCAGCCACACAGATACGCAGTATTTT. As protein: CASSHTDTQYF.

The rearrangement links TRBV5-8 to TRBJ2-1, with a weak D call TRBD1 (6 bases). CDR1 and CDR2 from the germline V gene are SGHTS and YDEGEE. The V gene lost 1 base and the J gene lost 8 bases, with 10 bases spanning the gap. CDR3 length: 13 residues. The CDR3 bases are TGTGCCAGCAGCTTGACAGGGTTTGATGAGCAGTTCTTC. Translation gives CASSLTGFDEQFF.

The chain uses TRBV5-1 and TRBJ2-3; a weak D match, TRBD1 (5 bases). V dropped 0 bases and J dropped 4 bases, with 12 bases sitting between them. The CDR3 covers 15 residues. The V gene's germline CDR1 is SGHRS and CDR2 YFSETQ. The CDR3 loop is CASSLAGQGADTQYF. The CDR3 DNA is TGCGCCAGCAGCTTGGCGGGCCAGGGCGCAGATACGCAGTATTTT.

The V gene is TRBV5-6, the J gene TRBJ2-3, with D hard to call. Germline CDR1 and CDR2: SGHDT and YYEEEE. CDR3 length: 14 amino acids. V dropped 2 bases and J dropped 1 base, with 8 bases sitting between them. CDR3: CASSLPIRTDTQYF. The CDR3 bases are TGTGCCAGCAGCTTACCTATTCGCACAGATACGCAGTATTTT.

The J gene is TRBJ1-2, the V gene TRBV19; a weak D match, TRBD1 (5 bases). Germline lookup yields CDR1 LNHDA and CDR2 SQIVND (reference sequence). Deletions cut 5 bases from V and 5 bases from J, with 24 bases between. The CDR3 has 17 residues. The CDR3 DNA sequence: TGTGCCAGTAGTCGCCTAGGGCAGGGCCTAAGGGCTTATGGCTACACCTTC. Translated: CASSRLGQGLRAYGYTF. Full variable domain (outside the CDR3, taken from reference TRBV19 and TRBJ1-2): DGGITQSPKYLFRKEGQNVTLSCEQNLNHDAMYWYRQDPGQGLRLIYYSQIVNDFQKGDIAEGYSVSREKKESFPLTVTSAQKNPTAFYLCASSRLGQGLRAYGYTFGSGTRLTVV.

The V and J genes are TRBV2 and TRBJ2-3; D is possibly TRBD1 (6 bases). V gave up 6 bases and J gave up 1 base, with 14 bases separating them. The CDR3 runs 15 residues. The germline CDR1 and CDR2 sequences are SNHLY and FYNNEI. DNA for the CDR3: TGTGCCAGCAGGGAGGACAGTTTTGGCACAGATACGCAGTATTTT. Its protein is CASREDSFGTDTQYF.

The chain joins TRBV5-4 to TRBJ2-4, with a possible D match to TRBD2 (6 bases). There are 17 residues in the CDR3. Germline values: CDR1 SGHNT, CDR2 YYREEE (reference sequence). Trimming stripped 0 bases from V and 5 bases from J, with 18 bases between. The CDR3 DNA follows: TGTGCCAGCAGCTTGGCCAAAGGGCGGGGTGGCGAAAACATTCAGTACTTC. Its translation is CASSLAKGRGGENIQYF.